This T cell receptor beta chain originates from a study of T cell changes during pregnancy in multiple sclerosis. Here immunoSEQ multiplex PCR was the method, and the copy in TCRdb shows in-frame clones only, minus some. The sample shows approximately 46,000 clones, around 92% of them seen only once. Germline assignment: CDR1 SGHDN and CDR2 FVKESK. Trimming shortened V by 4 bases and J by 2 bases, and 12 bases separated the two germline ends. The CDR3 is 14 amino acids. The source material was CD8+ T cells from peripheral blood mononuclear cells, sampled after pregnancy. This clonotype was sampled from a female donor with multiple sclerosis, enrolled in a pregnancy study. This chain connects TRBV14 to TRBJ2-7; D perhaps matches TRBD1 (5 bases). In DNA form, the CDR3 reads TGTGCCAGCAGCCCCCCAGGGTCAGCCTACGAGCAGTACTTC. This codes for CASSPPGSAYEQYF.